Below, 21 T cell receptor beta chains from the same sample are listed, as sequenced in a study of cytomegalovirus exposure and HLA in healthy donors. Assay: immunoSEQ multiplex PCR; the TCRdb copy retains only in-frame clones and omits some. The profile shows some 330,000 clones, 86% of them singletons. Sequencing was carried out using PBMCs. The source of these receptors is a woman aged 18-29 years in good health and CMV-seronegative.

V gene TRBV18 combines with J gene TRBJ2-3; D is possibly TRBD2 (6 bases). Germline CDR1 is KGHSH and CDR2 is LQKENI. V shed 5 bases and J shed 5 bases, with 17 bases lying between them. CDR3 length equals 15 residues. The CDR3 coding sequence is TGTGCCAGCTCAACCGGACATGAGGGAGGAGATACGCAGTATTTT. Its translation: CASSTGHEGGDTQYF.

The rearrangement links TRBV7-9 to TRBJ1-2, with 9 bases lining up with TRBD1. The CDR3 is 15 residues long. Germline CDR1 SEHNR, CDR2 FQNEAQ (reference sequence). The V gene end was trimmed by 1 base and the J gene end by 6 bases; junction bases not matched to a gene: 6. CDR3 protein: CASSLEQGAYNGYTF. The CDR3 bases are TGTGCCAGCAGCTTAGAACAGGGGGCGTATAATGGCTACACCTTC.

The chain carries TRBV6-5 and TRBJ2-7; perhaps TRBD2 as D (6 bases). The CDR3 totals 16 residues. V was trimmed by 2 bases and J by 1 base, leaving 15 bases between them. Germline V CDR1 and CDR2: MNHEY, SVGAGI. The CDR3 DNA is TGTGCCAGCAGTTACCAATTAGCGGAGGTTTCCTACGAGCAGTACTTC. It codes for CASSYQLAEVSYEQYF.

The rearrangement joins TRBV2 to TRBJ2-1; the D gene is possibly TRBD2 (5 bases). The CDR3 runs to 12 residues. V was cut by 4 bases and J by 8 bases, with 9 bases left in between. Germline V gene data show CDR1 as SNHLY and CDR2 as FYNNEI. The CDR3 region has the DNA TGTGCCAGCAGTGCTGTGGAGGATGAGCAGTTCTTC. Translating it yields CASSAVEDEQFF.

This chain connects TRBV7-9 to TRBJ2-2; D is uncertain. The germline V and J ends were trimmed by 4 bases and 6 bases, with 9 bases remaining between them. This CDR3 is 13 amino acids long. Germline-derived CDR1 and CDR2 are SEHNR and FQNEAQ (reference sequence). The CDR3 reads CASSSLGPGELFF. The CDR3 region has the DNA TGTGCCAGCAGCTCATTGGGCCCCGGGGAGCTGTTTTTT.

V usage is TRBV28 and J usage is TRBJ1-5, with D perhaps matching TRBD1 (5 bases). CDR1 and CDR2 from the germline V gene are MDHEN and SYDVKM. The CDR3 is made up of 14 amino acids. Trimming removed 4 bases from V and 7 bases from J, with 14 bases in between. The CDR3 bases are TGTGCCAGCAGTTGGTACCAGGGTATGCAGCCCCAGCATTTT. The encoded protein is CASSWYQGMQPQHF.

The chain employs TRBV2 and TRBJ1-5; TRBD1 aligns across 7 bases. Germline V gene sequence: CDR1 SNHLY, CDR2 FYNNEI. After removal of 4 bases from V and 5 bases from J, the junction contained 5 bases not matched to a gene. The CDR3 totals 14 residues. This chain's CDR3 is CASSARQGYQPQHF. CDR3 nucleotide sequence: TGTGCCAGCAGTGCCCGACAGGGCTATCAGCCCCAGCATTTT.

This chain uses TRBV4-3 with TRBJ2-3; 9 bases fit TRBD2. This CDR3 has 15 residues. CDR1 and CDR2 (germline): LGHNA, YSLEER. With V trimmed by 6 bases and J by 1 base, 5 bases remained unmatched. The CDR3 region is CASRQTSGGTDTQYF. DNA for the CDR3: TGCGCCAGCAGGCAGACTAGCGGTGGCACAGATACGCAGTATTTT.

The chain uses TRBV5-1 and TRBJ1-3; D possibly corresponds to TRBD1 (5 bases). The germline V gene has CDR1 SGHRS and CDR2 YFSETQ. The CDR3 sequence is 14 residues long. Between the trimmed V and J ends, which lost 1 base and 4 bases, there was a span of 9 bases. CDR3 residues: CASSLQGSGNTIYF. CDR3 sequence (DNA): TGCGCCAGCAGCTTGCAGGGCTCGGGAAACACCATATATTTT.

The chain recombines TRBV4-3 with TRBJ1-4, with a tentative D call TRBD1 (6 bases). The V gene's germline CDR1 is LGHNA and CDR2 YSLEER. The V end lost 1 base, the J end lost 14 bases, and 11 bases lay between the germline ends. CDR3 length: 12 amino acids. CDR3 in amino acids: CASSQGSGALFF. DNA for the CDR3: TGCGCCAGCAGCCAAGGGTCAGGGGCCCTGTTTTTT.

The chain combines TRBV5-4 with TRBJ2-2; D is ambiguous. Per germline, CDR1 SGHNT and CDR2 YYREEE (reference sequence). This CDR3 region has 15 residues. Trimming left V 0 bases short and J 0 bases short, with 6 bases between. The CDR3 loop is CASSLGGTNTGELFF. DNA for the CDR3: TGTGCCAGCAGCTTGGGCGGTACGAACACCGGGGAGCTGTTTTTT.

V is TRBV4-3 and J is TRBJ1-2; TRBD1 might be the D (5 bases). The CDR3 runs to 16 residues. Germline V lookup: CDR1 LGHNA, CDR2 YSLEER. The V and J ends lost 0 bases and 5 bases respectively, with 16 bases between them. CDR3 amino acids: CASSQDVGQGRYGYTF. The CDR3 DNA is TGCGCCAGCAGCCAAGATGTGGGGCAGGGAAGGTATGGCTACACCTTC.

This chain links TRBV4-2 with TRBJ2-3; TRBD2 aligns across 10 bases. V lost 4 bases to trimming and J lost 1 base; unmatched junction nucleotides: 2. The CDR3 contains 15 residues. The germline V gene has CDR1 LGHNA and CDR2 YNFKEQ. The DNA of the CDR3 is TGTGCCAGCAGCCTTACTAGCGGGGGCACAGATACGCAGTATTTT. Encoded protein: CASSLTSGGTDTQYF.

The J gene is TRBJ2-7, the V gene TRBV28; D is unresolved. CDR3 length: 14 residues. Trimming stripped 6 bases from V and 3 bases from J, with 15 bases between. Germline CDR1 reads MDHEN; CDR2 reads SYDVKM. CDR3 region: CASRSTLTYYEQYF. The CDR3 nucleotides read TGTGCCAGCAGAAGTACTTTGACATACTACGAGCAGTACTTC.

V usage is TRBV29-1 and J usage is TRBJ2-1, with TRBD2 matching over 9 bases. CDR1 and CDR2 from the germline V gene are SQVTM and ANQGSEA. Losses at the gene ends were 4 bases for V and 0 bases for J; bases not matched to a gene: 4. The CDR3 sequence is 15 residues long. DNA for the CDR3: TGCAGCGTTGGGACTAGCGTTTACTCCTACAATGAGCAGTTCTTC. Its translation is CSVGTSVYSYNEQFF.

The V and J genes are TRBV5-6 and TRBJ2-1; 7 nucleotides agree with TRBD2. Germline-derived CDR1 and CDR2 are SGHDT and YYEEEE. There are 17 residues in the CDR3. The J segment lost 5 bases and the V segment lost 2 bases, leaving 13 bases of the junction unmatched. CDR3 amino acids: CASSLARRAGANNEQFF. DNA for the CDR3: TGTGCCAGCAGCTTAGCACGGAGGGCGGGAGCGAACAATGAGCAGTTCTTC.

The rearrangement uses TRBV5-1 and TRBJ1-2; D gene unclear. V was clipped by 0 bases and J by 2 bases, with 5 bases between them. Germline V gene data show CDR1 as SGHRS and CDR2 as YFSETQ. This CDR3 is built from 13 residues. CDR3 protein: CASSLAPNYGYTF. In DNA, the CDR3 is TGCGCCAGCAGCTTGGCCCCAAACTATGGCTACACCTTC.

CDR3 protein: CASSLLRGNSYEQYF. CDR3 nucleotides: TGTGCCAGCAGTCTTCTGCGCGGGAATTCCTACGAGCAGTACTTC. The rearrangement uses TRBV25-1 and TRBJ2-7; the D gene is possibly TRBD2 (6 bases). Germline V gene lookup returns CDR1 MGHDK and CDR2 SYGVNS. Deletions cut 5 bases from V and 1 base from J, with 15 bases between. The CDR3 is 15 residues long.

The genes are TRBV7-9 and TRBJ2-3; a possible D gene is TRBD2 (5 bases). Trimming cost V 1 base and J 6 bases, with 11 bases left between them. This CDR3 is 14 amino acids long. Germline V CDR1 and CDR2: SEHNR, FQNEAQ (reference sequence). CDR3 bases: TGTGCCAGCAGCTTAGGCATCGGGATGGATACGCAGTATTTT. This encodes CASSLGIGMDTQYF.

J is TRBJ2-5 and V is TRBV27; possibly TRBD2 for D (6 bases). V was pared by 4 bases and J by 4 bases, with 10 bases between. From germline, CDR1 is MNHEY and CDR2 SMNVEV (reference sequence). The length of the CDR3 is 13 residues. The CDR3 coding sequence is TGTGCCAGCAGTTCAGGGAGGAGAGAGACCCAGTACTTC. It is translated as CASSSGRRETQYF.

The chain joins TRBV15 to TRBJ2-7; tentative D call: TRBD2 (7 bases). V lost 5 bases and J lost 3, with 20 bases in between. Germline V gene lookup returns CDR1 LNHNV and CDR2 YYDKDF (reference sequence). This CDR3 region has 16 residues. CDR3 in amino acids: CATSEGGSGGGYEQYF. CDR3 nucleotide sequence: TGTGCCACCAGCGAAGGCGGTTCGGGGGGCGGCTACGAGCAGTACTTC.